The rows below give T cell receptor beta chains drawn from one sample of a study of prognosis after radiotherapy for stage I lung cancer. TCRdb re-called the multiplex PCR reads with MiXCR, one entry per CDR3 protein. The sample has tens of thousands of distinct CDR3 sequences; over 30% are singletons. The input for sequencing was PBMCs, taken before or after stereotactic body radiation therapy (not recorded which). Receptors were obtained from a donor aged 50 or older with non-small cell lung cancer. Each CDR3 is given without its conserved first and last residue. A D gene is named only where the DNA matches it firmly.

J	V	D	CDR3
TRBJ2-5	TRBV10-3	NA	ATGGTDVETQY
TRBJ2-1	TRBV12-3/TRBV12-4	NA	ASIASPTGRGGEQF
TRBJ2-1	TRBV7-2	TRBD1	ASSLSGRQGAGNEQF
TRBJ2-3	TRBV19	NA	ASKRLVGDTQY
TRBJ1-4	TRBV12-3/TRBV12-4	NA	ASSLCPEKLF
TRBJ1-4	TRBV20-1	NA	SARPQGGEKLF
TRBJ1-2	TRBV28	NA	ASSSREVGRTLYGYT
TRBJ2-1	TRBV20-1	NA	SASSAMAMVQF
TRBJ2-1	TRBV12-3/TRBV12-4	TRBD2	ASSIGRGGF
TRBJ1-5	TRBV28	TRBD1	ASSPPGGTGRTQPPH
TRBJ2-4	TRBV6-9	NA	ASSYSSEAPLSNIQY
TRBJ2-1	TRBV19	TRBD1	ASSRPGTGVGQF
TRBJ1-5	TRBV27	NA	ASSFIGAGFHQPQH
TRBJ1-5	TRBV4-2	TRBD1	ASSQEGAGGAGQPQH
TRBJ2-1	TRBV5-1	NA	STSPGDLVYNEQF
TRBJ2-2	TRBV5-1	NA	ASSLDTLGAGELF
TRBJ1-1	TRBV5-1	NA	ASSLISNTEAF
TRBJ2-2	TRBV5-1	NA	ASTRQTPNTGELF
TRBJ1-6	TRBV28	TRBD1	ASSLSDRDNSPLH
TRBJ2-1	TRBV9	NA	ASSVGGLGAEQF
TRBJ2-3	TRBV24-1	NA	ATSDPRGDLAWRDTQY
TRBJ1-1	TRBV5-1	NA	ASSLGAMNTEAF
TRBJ2-7	TRBV27	TRBD2	ASSSVAGYEQY
TRBJ2-6	TRBV2	TRBD1	ASDNRGSSGANVPT
TRBJ1-2	TRBV20-1	NA	SARVGENYGYT
TRBJ2-2	TRBV7-2	NA	ASSLRQSNTGELF
TRBJ2-2	TRBV6-1	NA	ASRTTVFSGELF
TRBJ1-4	TRBV20-1	NA	SASRGTTNEKLF
TRBJ2-1	TRBV18	NA	ASSPRRFMRQDEQF
TRBJ2-3	TRBV12-3/TRBV12-4	NA	ASSVGINSGDTQY
TRBJ2-2	TRBV9	NA	ASSVVRGTTGELV
TRBJ1-2	TRBV27	TRBD1	ASSRQGSSSCGYT
TRBJ2-5	TRBV9	TRBD2	ASSSGLAGTGRETQY
TRBJ2-2	TRBV3-1	NA	ASSQGDGELF
TRBJ2-1	TRBV7-2	NA	ASSLVLVSSYNEQF
TRBJ1-5	TRBV19	NA	ASSIEGNQPQH
TRBJ2-2	TRBV20-1	TRBD2	SALAGGPNTGELF
TRBJ2-3	TRBV5-1	NA	ASSSLVGTDTQY
TRBJ1-2	TRBV5-1	NA	ASSATLDGYT
TRBJ2-2	TRBV2	NA	ASSDGTTGELF
TRBJ2-1	TRBV29-1	TRBD2	SVLGGGMGYNEQF
TRBJ2-1	TRBV6-1	NA	ASSAQGGGNIEQF
TRBJ1-1	TRBV10-3	NA	AIRNFAGANTEAF
TRBJ1-5	TRBV19	NA	ASSKAGQGLNQPQH
TRBJ1-6	TRBV6-2/TRBV6-3	NA	ASSPPQMNSPLH
TRBJ2-3	TRBV24-1	NA	ATSDRRDTQY
TRBJ1-5	TRBV30	NA	AWCGGPDQPQH
TRBJ2-1	TRBV11-3	NA	ASSSSVIGQQF
TRBJ2-7	TRBV7-9	NA	ASSSNGYEQY
TRBJ1-2	TRBV20-1	NA	SARDPRGNYGYT
TRBJ2-6	TRBV7-9	TRBD2	ASSMSRGRAGANVLT
TRBJ1-2	TRBV4-1	TRBD1	ASSRETDRAIYGYT
TRBJ1-3	TRBV7-2	TRBD1	ASSLRQGHSGNTIY
TRBJ2-3	TRBV7-3	NA	ASSPGSHADTQY
TRBJ2-7	TRBV6-2/TRBV6-3	NA	ASSEPSEQY
TRBJ2-3	TRBV18	NA	ASSPLVTAALDTQY
TRBJ2-1	TRBV29-1	TRBD2	SVVISGRAPKEQF